A single sample is the source of the 12 T cell receptor beta chains below, sequenced in a study of technical replicates of blood from a handful of donors. Clones were read by immunoSEQ multiplex PCR, and TCRdb kept only the in-frame ones, dropping some. The repertoire holds approximately 73,000 clones, 95% seen once, with more than 0.25% in the top ten. Input material: T cells isolated from PBMCs. The receptors were gathered from a human donor in good health.

This chain connects TRBV4-2 to TRBJ2-1; 8 positions agree with TRBD2. The V gene end was trimmed by 0 bases and the J gene end by 8 bases; junction bases not matched to a gene: 6. There are 15 residues in the CDR3. Germline-derived CDR1 and CDR2 are LGHNA and YNFKEQ. The DNA of the CDR3 is TGTGCCAGCAGCCAAGACAGCCGGCGGGGGGATGAGCAGTTCTTC. Amino acid sequence: CASSQDSRRGDEQFF.

Here the CDR3 reads CASSTGWDNEQYF. CDR3 in DNA: TGTGCCAGCTCGACAGGGTGGGACAACGAGCAGTACTTC. This chain uses TRBV25-1 with TRBJ2-7, with 7 nucleotides matching TRBD1. The trim removed 8 bases at V and 5 bases at J, leaving 9 bases unmatched. CDR3 length: 13 residues. Germline V gene lookup returns CDR1 MGHDK and CDR2 SYGVNS.

The CDR3 DNA reads as TGTGCCAGCAGTTTTGAGGGATCTGGGGCCAACGTCCTGACTTTC. Translation: CASSFEGSGANVLTF. The chain couples TRBV27 to TRBJ2-6; a possible D gene is TRBD2 (5 bases). Trimming left V 3 bases short and J 1 base short, with 7 bases between. The CDR3 totals 15 residues. Germline CDR1 is MNHEY and CDR2 is SMNVEV (reference sequence).

The V call is TRBV28, the J call TRBJ2-7; TRBD1 might be the D (5 bases). Trimming removed 1 base at V and 5 bases at J, with 15 bases between. The length of the CDR3 is 15 residues. The germline V gene has CDR1 MDHEN and CDR2 SYDVKM. Written as DNA, the CDR3 is TGTGCCAGCAGTTTATACTCCAGGGTCTACGACGAGCAGTACTTC. Its protein product is CASSLYSRVYDEQYF. The full variable domain, with the rest looked up from reference TRBV28 and TRBJ2-7, is DVKVTQSSRYLVKRTGEKVFLECVQDMDHENMFWYRQDPGLGLRLIYFSYDVKMKEKGDIPEGYSVSREKKERFSLILESASTNQTSMYLCASSLYSRVYDEQYFGPGTRLTVT.

This sequence joins TRBV6-5 and TRBJ1-1; 7 bases line up with TRBD1. V lost 2 bases, J lost 3 bases, and 9 bases stayed unmatched. The CDR3 is 16 amino acids. The germline V gene has CDR1 MNHEY and CDR2 SVGAGI. The CDR3 bases are TGTGCCAGCAGTTACCTCGGACAGGCGTGGGACACTGAAGCTTTCTTT. Residues: CASSYLGQAWDTEAFF.

The V and J genes are TRBV7-8 and TRBJ1-2; D unclear. CDR3 size: 14 residues. The V end lost 2 bases, the J end lost 4 bases, and 11 bases lay between the germline ends. Looked up from germline, CDR1 is SGHVS and CDR2 is FQNEAQ. The CDR3 sequence is CASSLLSYSYGYTF. Written as DNA, the CDR3 is TGTGCCAGCAGCTTATTGTCATATAGCTATGGCTACACCTTC.

This clone was observed a single time. The chain links TRBV19 to TRBJ2-7, with D possibly being TRBD2 (6 bases). Germline-derived CDR1 and CDR2 are LNHDA and SQIVND (reference sequence). V lost 3 bases to trimming and J lost 3 bases, with 6 bases between them. The CDR3 totals 12 residues. The CDR3: CASSMGGYEQYF. As DNA, the CDR3 is TGTGCCAGTAGTATGGGGGGCTACGAGCAGTACTTC. The whole variable domain, filled in from reference TRBV19 and TRBJ2-7, reads DGGITQSPKYLFRKEGQNVTLSCEQNLNHDAMYWYRQDPGQGLRLIYYSQIVNDFQKGDIAEGYSVSREKKESFPLTVTSAQKNPTAFYLCASSMGGYEQYFGPGTRLTVT.

The chain carries TRBV2 and TRBJ1-2; D is unclear. Germline loops: CDR1 SNHLY, CDR2 FYNNEI. The CDR3 consists of 11 residues. Trimming cost V 7 bases and J 3 bases, with 6 bases left between them. The CDR3 sequence is CASNFDYGYTF. CDR3 in DNA: TGTGCCAGCAATTTCGACTATGGCTACACCTTC.

The rearrangement joins TRBV2 to TRBJ1-4; maybe TRBD1 (5 bases). Germline CDR1 and CDR2: SNHLY and FYNNEI. Trimming cost V 4 bases and J 8 bases, with 8 bases left between them. The CDR3 has 12 residues. The chain's CDR3 is CASSVGGEKLFF. As DNA, the CDR3 is TGTGCCAGCAGTGTTGGGGGGGAAAAACTGTTTTTT.

The rearrangement uses TRBV11-3 and TRBJ1-1, with 9 bases matching TRBD1. Germline loops: CDR1 SGHNT, CDR2 YENEEA. V dropped 6 bases and J dropped 4; count of bases not matched to a gene: 3. CDR3 length: 13 amino acids. The CDR3, as DNA: TGTGCCAGCAGTCAGACAGGGGGCACTGAAGCTTTCTTT. Translating gives CASSQTGGTEAFF. Full variable domain (missing parts from reference TRBV11-3 and TRBJ1-1): EAGVVQSPRYKIIEKKQPVAFWCNPISGHNTLYWYLQNLGQGPELLIRYENEEAVDDSQLPKDRFSAERLKGVDSTLKIQPAELGDSAVYLCASSQTGGTEAFFGQGTRLTVV.

This chain connects TRBV5-1 to TRBJ2-7; D possibly corresponds to TRBD2 (5 bases). Germline V gives CDR1 SGHRS, CDR2 YFSETQ. Trimming removed 7 bases from V and 4 bases from J, with 9 bases in between. The length of the CDR3 is 11 residues. CDR3 nucleotide sequence: TGCGCCAGCGGGAGTGGGTACGAGCAGTACTTC. Its translation: CASGSGYEQYF.

The chain joins TRBV7-2 to TRBJ2-1; 10 nucleotides match TRBD2. The germline V gene encodes CDR1 SGHTA and CDR2 FQGNSA. The CDR3 consists of 16 residues. Trimming cost V 1 base and J 6 bases; bases outside gene matches: 6. The DNA for the CDR3 is TGTGCCAGCAGCTTAGACAGCGGGAGGGTACTCAATGAGCAGTTCTTC. This gives the protein CASSLDSGRVLNEQFF. Full variable domain (rest looked up from reference TRBV7-2 and TRBJ2-1): GAGVSQSPSNKVTEKGKDVELRCDPISGHTALYWYRQSLGQGLEFLIYFQGNSAPDKSGLPSDRFSAERTGGSVSTLTIQRTQQEDSAVYLCASSLDSGRVLNEQFFGPGTRLTVL.